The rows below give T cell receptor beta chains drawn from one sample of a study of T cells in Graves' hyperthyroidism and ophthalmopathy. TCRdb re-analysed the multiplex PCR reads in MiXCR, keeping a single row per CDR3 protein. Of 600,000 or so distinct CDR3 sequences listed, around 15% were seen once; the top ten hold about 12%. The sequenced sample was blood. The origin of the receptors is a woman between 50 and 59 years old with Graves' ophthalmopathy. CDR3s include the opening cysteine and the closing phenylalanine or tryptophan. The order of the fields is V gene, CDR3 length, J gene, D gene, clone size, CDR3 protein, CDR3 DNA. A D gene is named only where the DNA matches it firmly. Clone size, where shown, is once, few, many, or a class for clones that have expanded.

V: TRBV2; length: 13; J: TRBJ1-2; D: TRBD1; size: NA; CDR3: CASGNRGRYGYTF; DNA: TGTGCCAGCGGGAACAGGGGGCGTTATGGCTACACCTTC
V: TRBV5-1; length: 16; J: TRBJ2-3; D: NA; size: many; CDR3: CASSFTGTGNADTQYF; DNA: TGCGCCAGCAGCTTCACAGGAACAGGCAACGCAGATACGCAGTATTTT
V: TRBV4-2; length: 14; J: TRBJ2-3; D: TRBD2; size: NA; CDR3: CASRASGGTDTQYF; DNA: TGTGCCAGCAGGGCTAGCGGAGGCACAGATACGCAGTATTTT
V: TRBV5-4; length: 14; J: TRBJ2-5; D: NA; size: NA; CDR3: CASSSSIFGETQYF; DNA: TGTGCCAGCAGCTCCTCGATTTTTGGGGAGACCCAGTACTTC
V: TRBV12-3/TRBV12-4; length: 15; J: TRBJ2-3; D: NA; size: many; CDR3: CASKKGAGATREQYF; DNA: TGTGCCAGCAAAAAGGGCGCAGGGGCGACACGCGAGCAGTATTTT
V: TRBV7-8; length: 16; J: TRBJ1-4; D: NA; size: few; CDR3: CASSPRPQGADEKLFF; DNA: TGTGCCAGCAGCCCCCGCCCACAGGGTGCAGATGAAAAACTGTTTTTT
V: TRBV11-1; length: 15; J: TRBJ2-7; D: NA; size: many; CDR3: CASSYRLGQAYEQYF; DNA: TGTGCCAGCAGCTACCGCCTTGGACAAGCCTACGAGCAGTACTTC
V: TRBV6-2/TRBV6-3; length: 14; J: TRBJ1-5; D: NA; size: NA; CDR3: CASSPGTSGQPQHF; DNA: TGTGCCAGCAGTCCCGGGACTAGCGGGCAGCCCCAGCATTTT
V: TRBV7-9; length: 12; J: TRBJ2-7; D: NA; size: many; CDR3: CASSADSNEQYF; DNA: TGTGCCAGCAGCGCGGACAGCAACGAGCAGTACTTC
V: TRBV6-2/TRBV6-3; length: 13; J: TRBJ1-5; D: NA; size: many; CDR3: CASKTETNQPQHF; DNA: TGTGCCAGCAAGACGGAAACCAATCAGCCCCAGCATTTT